Sequencing of this T cell receptor beta chain was carried out in a study of blood T cell repertoires in COVID-19. Some clones are missing from TCRdb's copy, which holds only in-frame ones; the method was immunoSEQ multiplex PCR. The profile covers fewer than 200,000 clones, with about 86% appearing a single time and around 12% taken by the ten largest. CDR1 is WNHNN and CDR2 is SYGVQD in the germline V gene (reference sequence). The V segment lost 11 bases and the J segment 2 bases; nucleotides outside the gene matches: 9. This CDR3 has 14 residues. The sequence derives from a woman aged 70-85 years with COVID-19, enrolled during active disease. Sequencing input: peripheral blood. The chain joins TRBV10-1 to TRBJ1-5, with 7 positions matching TRBD1. CDR3 loop: CARQGKTGNQPQHF. In nucleotides, the CDR3 is TGCGCCCGACAGGGAAAGACGGGCAATCAGCCCCAGCATTTT.